A single sample gave rise to the 8 T cell receptor beta chains below, sequenced in a study of Ad26.COV2.S vaccination and SARS-CoV-2 variants. Only in-frame clones appear in the TCRdb table, and some are missing; sequencing was by immunoSEQ multiplex PCR. The repertoire holds about half a million clones, with approximately 90% as singletons. The treatment denotes: some 20 received Ad26.COV2.S at low or high dose, single or two shots; 5 received placebo; per-sample allocation not given. It was on day 63 after the first vaccine or placebo injection that samples were taken. Here the sequenced sample was peripheral blood, taken in a trial of Ad26.COV2.S vaccine versus placebo. Every receptor here comes from a person between 18 and 59 years old who received the Ad26.COV2.S COVID-19 vaccine or a placebo.

The chain has TRBV7-2 and TRBJ1-2; 12 bases are a match to TRBD1. The CDR3 extends over 14 amino acids. V trimming: 4 bases; J trimming: 13 bases; junction bases outside the gene matches: 10. Germline V gene lookup returns CDR1 SGHTA and CDR2 FQGNSA. The CDR3: CASSSMGGQGAITF. The CDR3 nucleotides are TGTGCCAGCAGCTCGATGGGGGGACAGGGGGCGATCACCTTC.

This sequence joins TRBV6-5 and TRBJ2-7, with 7 bases fitting TRBD1. This CDR3 has 13 residues. V lost 6 bases to trimming and J lost 4 bases; unmatched junction nucleotides: 6. Germline CDR1 reads MNHEY; CDR2 reads SVGAGI. The CDR3 loop reads CASSHPTGYEQYF. The CDR3 region has the DNA TGTGCCAGCAGCCACCCGACAGGGTACGAGCAGTACTTC.

This rearrangement joins TRBV5-4 to TRBJ1-1; D is undetermined. With 1 base removed from V and 5 bases from J, the gap between germline ends came to 6 bases. The CDR3 loop spans 12 amino acids. CDR1 is SGHNT, CDR2 YYREEE, per germline (reference sequence). CDR3 protein: CASSLPGTEAFF. Here the CDR3 DNA reads TGTGCCAGCAGCTTGCCGGGGACTGAAGCTTTCTTT.

This clone was detected only once. The limits of the CDR3 on the DNA are not certain, so only TCRdb's listed CDR3 is given. This chain links TRBV19 with TRBJ1-1; the table assigns TRBD1, which was not confirmed against the DNA. Germline V gives CDR1 LNHDA, CDR2 SQIVND (reference sequence). The CDR3 spans 14 residues, counting both ends. CDR3: CASTSDRLNTEAFF.

J is TRBJ2-5 and V is TRBV4-1, with D tentatively TRBD1 (6 bases). The CDR3 has 14 amino acids. From germline, CDR1 is MGHRA and CDR2 YSYEKL. The V and J ends lost 5 bases and 5 bases respectively, with 15 bases between them. As DNA, the CDR3 is TGCGCCAGCAGCTTAATGGGGGCAGGGGAGACCCAGTACTTC. This gives the protein CASSLMGAGETQYF.

V gene TRBV19 combines with J gene TRBJ1-5, with 7 bases that match TRBD1. V trimming: 1 base; J trimming: 3 bases; junction bases outside the gene matches: 3. There are 15 residues in the CDR3. The germline CDR1 and CDR2 sequences are LNHDA and SQIVND (reference sequence). CDR3 in DNA: TGTGCCAGTAGTATAGGGGGACAGCCCAATCAGCCCCAGCATTTT. This sequence encodes CASSIGGQPNQPQHF. The entire variable domain, with the rest obtained from reference TRBV19 and TRBJ1-5, is as follows: DGGITQSPKYLFRKEGQNVTLSCEQNLNHDAMYWYRQDPGQGLRLIYYSQIVNDFQKGDIAEGYSVSREKKESFPLTVTSAQKNPTAFYLCASSIGGQPNQPQHFGDGTRLSIL.

The gene calls are TRBV9 and TRBJ2-7; the match to TRBD1 covers 7 bases. After removal of 5 bases from V and 2 bases from J, the junction contained 10 bases not matched to a gene. CDR1 and CDR2 from the germline V gene are SGDLS and YYNGEE. The CDR3 loop spans 15 amino acids. The CDR3 is CASSLNPGQPYEQYF. The CDR3 DNA sequence: TGTGCCAGCAGTTTAAATCCGGGACAGCCCTACGAGCAGTACTTC. The full variable domain, its missing parts supplied by reference TRBV9 and TRBJ2-7, is DSGVTQTPKHLITATGQRVTLRCSPRSGDLSVYWYQQSLDQGLQFLIQYYNGEERAKGNILERFSAQQFPDLHSELNLSSLELGDSALYFCASSLNPGQPYEQYFGPGTRLTVT.

This chain uses TRBV5-5 with TRBJ1-5, with D uncertain. Germline V lookup: CDR1 SGHKS, CDR2 YYEKEE (reference sequence). CDR3 length: 14 residues. Between the trimmed V and J ends, which lost 2 bases and 4 bases, there was a span of 10 bases. CDR3 in DNA: TGTGCCAGCAGCTTTGGACGAAAGAATCAGCCCCAGCATTTT. This encodes CASSFGRKNQPQHF.